This T cell receptor beta chain was documented in a study of tumor and adjacent non-tumor tissue in lung cancer. Study overall: Patients were aged roughly 30 to 76, around ten men and 5 women, stage I to III.

The template was RNA from unsorted bulk tissue. More than 3 cm separated this lung sample from the edge of the tumor. Three rounds of nested PCR, following a modified ARM-PCR protocol, produced the TCRbeta library. TCRdb analysed the multiplex PCR reads with MiXCR anew, one entry per CDR3 protein. Among approximately 90,000 distinct CDR3 sequences listed, about 77% were seen once. Study-wide points: TCR diversity was significantly greater in tumor than normal lung tissue.

Comments on this clonotype: Its antigen is currently unknown. The conserved phenylalanine or tryptophan is not found at the CDR3 terminus, so this likely reflects a read error.

CDR3 length: 14 residues. Per germline, CDR1 SQVTM and CDR2 ANQGSEA. This rearrangement joins TRBV29-1 to TRBJ2-7; 10 bases match TRBD2. The source of this sequence is a woman aged 45-65 years with non-small cell lung cancer. Sequencing input: distant non-tumor lung tissue. The CDR3 DNA is TGCAGATTGATCAGCGGGAGGGCAATCCACGAGCAGTACTAC. Amino acids: CRLISGRAIHEQYY.